This TCR beta chain was captured in a study of OX40 agonist ivuxolimab in advanced cancers. Study-level background: The costimulatory receptor OX40 (CD134) was targeted by ivuxolimab, a fully human IgG2 agonistic monoclonal antibody. Intravenous ivuxolimab was administered to patients every 2 weeks at six dose levels: 0.01, 0.1, 0.3, 1.5, 3 and 10 mg/kg. Among the 50 to 55 dose-escalation patients, about 20 had hepatocellular carcinoma, about 15 melanoma, 9 renal cell carcinoma and 9 head and neck cancer. A male proportion of roughly 80% and a mean age of 60 years, ranging from roughly 20 to 80, were recorded for the dose-escalation cohort. Prior anti-PD-1, anti-PD-L1 or anti-CTLA-4 therapy was permitted, and 30% to 45% of dose-escalation patients had received checkpoint inhibitors. Partial responses occurred in three dose-escalation patients, of whom one had hepatocellular carcinoma and two had cutaneous melanoma. Peripheral TCRbeta sequencing was intended to test whether TCR sequence diversity was altered and clonal T-cell expansion was caused by ivuxolimab. The monotherapy dose-escalation portion (N of about 50 patients) of the phase I ivuxolimab trial is reported in the paper.

Patients with autoimmune disease history or receiving systemic immunosuppression were excluded from the trial. Peripheral blood for TCR sequencing was collected from all dose cohorts at baseline, on cycle 4 day 1, and on cycle 7 day 1. The samples were drawn from a first-in-human, open-label, multicenter phase I dose-escalation trial of ivuxolimab. Adults with locally advanced or metastatic melanoma, renal cell carcinoma, hepatocellular carcinoma or head and neck squamous cell carcinoma were enrolled in the trial. Before TCR sequencing, CD4+ and CD8+ T cells were separately sorted from peripheral blood. The sample holds a few counts of this clone. Its antigen specificity is not known. Base-call qualities are not available, and no considerably larger clone is one nucleotide away. Genomic DNA was isolated from the sorted cells so that the TCRbeta CDR3 region could be sequenced. The immunoSEQ Assay was used to sequence the TCRbeta CDR3 regions. TCRdb obtained this table from immuneACCESS and retained in-frame rearrangements with V and J assigned. These tables miss some clones; where compared with another copy, unresolved V genes account for less than half of the shortfall, and the remainder is unexplained. The table for this sample lists around 60,000 clones; roughly nine tenths of them were counted only once. Of the sample, 0.67% is held by the ten largest clones.

The investigation overall reported the following: On average, CD8+ T cells showed more expanded clones than CD4+ T cells after ivuxolimab. Which antigens the clonally expanded peripheral T cells were specific for was not determined. Low levels of normalized T-cell clonal expansion were also seen in some patients who did not respond. Clonal expansion of both CD4+ and CD8+ blood T cells was observed from baseline to week 6 at doses 0.1 to 3.0 mg/kg. In the 0.1-3.0 mg/kg groups, partial responders had among the lowest normalized peripheral clonal expansion, particularly in CD8+ T cells.

Source: CD4+ or CD8+ T cells sorted from blood, taken in a trial of the OX40 agonist ivuxolimab. This TCR came from an adult with an advanced solid tumor such as melanoma, head and neck, liver or kidney cancer.

The CDR3 here reads CSARVVDEQFF. The bases are TGCAGTGCTAGAGTTGTGGATGAGCAGTTCTTC. The V gene is TRBV20-1 and the J gene is TRBJ2-1; the D gene remains uncertain. V is clipped by 1 base and J by 8 bases, and the sequence between their germline boundaries is 6 bases long. From cysteine to phenylalanine, the CDR3 is 11 amino acids long. CDR3 DNA only is kept here, 33 bases in frame from base 1. CDR1 DFQATT and CDR2 SNEGSKA are derived from the germline V gene (reference sequence).